This passage covers 14 T cell receptor beta chains from one sample sequenced in a study of blood T cell repertoires in COVID-19. Measured with immunoSEQ multiplex PCR; TCRdb has only the in-frame clones, and not every one. There are some 320,000 clones in the sample; over 75% occur only once, and approximately 7.8% lies in the top ten. Sequencing was performed on peripheral blood. Receptor source: a woman aged 45 to 65 who had recovered from COVID-19.

In DNA form, the CDR3 reads TGTGCCACCAGTGATTTTCAGGAGAACCAGGTGGGGGGACAGTTCTTC. It encodes CATSDFQENQVGGQFF. The chain combines TRBV24-1 with TRBJ2-1; D possibly corresponds to TRBD2 (6 bases). Trimming shortened V by 1 base and J by 13 bases, and 22 bases separated the two germline ends. CDR1 and CDR2 from the germline V gene are KGHDR and SFDVKD. This CDR3 spans 16 amino acids.

The J gene is TRBJ2-3, the V gene TRBV4-2; TRBD2 matches at 12 bases. Germline assignment: CDR1 LGHNA and CDR2 YNFKEQ. The trim removed 7 bases at V and 2 bases at J, leaving 13 bases unmatched. This CDR3 has 18 residues. The CDR3 reads CASKMTSGRGDPTDTQYF. CDR3 nucleotide sequence: TGTGCCAGCAAAATGACTAGCGGGAGAGGGGACCCCACAGATACGCAGTATTTT.

This chain uses TRBV11-2 with TRBJ1-4; no clear D gene. This CDR3 is built from 18 residues. V shed 2 bases and J shed 8 bases, with 24 bases lying between them. CDR1 and CDR2 (germline): SGHAT, FQNNGV. The CDR3 protein is CASSLHPITTQSGEKLFF. The CDR3 DNA reads TGTGCCAGCAGCTTACACCCTATCACGACTCAATCCGGAGAAAAACTGTTTTTT.

V gene TRBV25-1 combines with J gene TRBJ2-1; D possibly corresponds to TRBD2 (6 bases). The germline CDR1 and CDR2 sequences are MGHDK and SYGVNS. V gave up 6 bases and J gave up 2 bases, with 14 bases separating them. This CDR3 has 15 residues. This chain's CDR3 is CASSPGRGPYNEQFF. DNA for the CDR3: TGTGCCAGCAGCCCTGGGCGGGGCCCCTACAATGAGCAGTTCTTC. Filled out from reference TRBV25-1 and TRBJ2-1, the complete variable domain reads EADIYQTPRYLVIGTGKKITLECSQTMGHDKMYWYQQDPGMELHLIHYSYGVNSTEKGDLSSESTVSRIRTEHFPLTLESARPSHTSQYLCASSPGRGPYNEQFFGPGTRLTVL.

This chain uses TRBV5-6 with TRBJ2-7; D perhaps matches TRBD1 (5 bases). Between the trimmed V and J ends, which lost 4 bases and 6 bases, there was a span of 8 bases. CDR1 and CDR2 (germline): SGHDT, YYEEEE. This CDR3 contains 11 residues. The CDR3 DNA follows: TGTGCCAGCAGCACAAGGGGCGAGCAGTACTTC. Its protein product is CASSTRGEQYF.

The chain employs TRBV4-3 and TRBJ2-5; 10 nucleotides align to TRBD2. The CDR3 runs to 14 residues. Trimming removed 4 bases from V and 7 bases from J; junction bases left unmatched: 6. Looked up from germline, CDR1 is LGHNA and CDR2 is YSLEER. CDR3 amino acids: CASSPEASGRTQYF. The CDR3 DNA reads TGCGCCAGCAGCCCTGAAGCTAGCGGGAGGACCCAGTACTTC.

CDR3 amino acids: CASSSLGGTNTGELFF. CDR3 coding DNA: TGTGCCAGCAGCTCCCTAGGGGGTACGAACACCGGGGAGCTGTTTTTT. This chain connects TRBV7-3 to TRBJ2-2, with D perhaps TRBD1 (6 bases). The germline V gene has CDR1 SGHTA and CDR2 FQGTGA. The CDR3 has 16 residues. Between the trimmed V and J ends, which lost 4 bases and 0 bases, there was a span of 12 bases.

The table lists this clone with a count of one. The chain employs TRBV20-1 and TRBJ2-3; the match to TRBD2 covers 10 bases. J lost 1 base, V lost 3 bases, and 7 bases had no gene match. Germline-derived CDR1 and CDR2 are DFQATT and SNEGSKA (reference sequence). This CDR3 region has 16 residues. CDR3 in DNA: TGCAGTGCTAGTCTTACTAGCGGGGCGCGCACAGATACGCAGTATTTT. Protein product: CSASLTSGARTDTQYF.

The V gene is TRBV6-1, the J gene TRBJ1-4; the D is unclear. CDR3 length: 13 amino acids. Germline lookup yields CDR1 MNHNS and CDR2 SASEGT. Trimming took 2 bases from V and 8 from J, leaving 9 bases between them. In DNA form, the CDR3 reads TGTGCCAGCAGTGAAATCTCGGGGGAAAAACTGTTTTTT. This encodes CASSEISGEKLFF.

J is TRBJ2-3 and V is TRBV10-1, with D possibly TRBD2 on 5 matching bases. There are 13 residues in the CDR3. V was cut by 8 bases and J by 2 bases, with 11 bases left in between. Germline V gene lookup returns CDR1 WNHNN and CDR2 SYGVQD (reference sequence). This CDR3 reads CASALGNTDTQYF. For the CDR3, the DNA is TGCGCCAGCGCCCTCGGGAACACAGATACGCAGTATTTT.

The chain links TRBV6-5 to TRBJ1-5; maybe TRBD1 (6 bases). CDR1 and CDR2 from the germline V gene are MNHEY and SVGAGI. Between the trimmed V and J ends, which lost 4 bases and 9 bases, there was a span of 13 bases. The CDR3 length is 13 residues. The chain's CDR3 is CASSLTGPSPQHF. The CDR3 nucleotides are TGTGCCAGCAGTTTGACAGGACCATCGCCCCAGCATTTT.

The rearrangement joins TRBV30 to TRBJ1-1; D unclear. There are 13 residues in the CDR3. V lost 5 bases to trimming and J lost 11 bases, with 21 bases between them. Germline CDR1 GTSNPN, CDR2 SVGIG (reference sequence). CDR3 residues: CAWSQPGPRTAFF. As DNA, the CDR3 is TGTGCCTGGTCGCAACCGGGCCCCAGGACTGCTTTCTTT.

This chain uses TRBV27 with TRBJ1-2; 11 bases fit TRBD1. The J segment lost 8 bases and the V segment lost 0 bases, leaving 5 bases of the junction unmatched. The CDR3 length is 15 residues. Germline lookup yields CDR1 MNHEY and CDR2 SMNVEV (reference sequence). In DNA, the CDR3 is TGTGCCAGCAGTTTATCCGGGACAGGGGGATTCGGCTACACCTTC. Protein product: CASSLSGTGGFGYTF.

V usage is TRBV6-1 and J usage is TRBJ2-6; weak D call: TRBD1 (5 bases). V was shortened by 3 bases and J by 4 bases, with 10 bases between the two germline ends. The length of the CDR3 is 15 residues. In germline, CDR1 is MNHNS, CDR2 SASEGT. The CDR3 coding sequence is TGTGCCAGCAGTGACAGGGTATCCGGGGCCAACGTCCTGACTTTC. This gives the protein CASSDRVSGANVLTF.